The present T cell receptor beta chain was sequenced within a study of blood T cell repertoires in COVID-19. Under the authors' procedure: Quantification of nucleated cells was approximated via reference gene primer amplification. Assay used: immunoSEQ multiplex PCR; TCRdb lists only in-frame clones, some missing. D and trimming come from the DNA, and the V and J calls and clone size come from that table. This sample has over 55,000 clones, with about 85% found just once. Sequences were obtained from peripheral blood. The source of this sequence is a woman over 75 with COVID-19, enrolled during active disease.

The CDR3 is CASSPGAISATDTQYF. DNA of the CDR3: TGTGCCAGCAGCCCAGGGGCCATATCCGCCACAGATACGCAGTATTTT. The chain uses TRBV5-4 and TRBJ2-3; the D gene is possibly TRBD1 (6 bases). From germline, CDR1 is SGHNT and CDR2 YYREEE (reference sequence). This CDR3 has 16 residues. Trimming shortened V by 4 bases and J by 2 bases, and 17 bases separated the two germline ends.